This entry is about one TCR beta chain. Its antigen is currently not known. Per-nucleotide qualities are absent, and no much larger clonotype sits a single base away. From the cysteine up to the phenylalanine, the CDR3 has a length of 13 residues. The read is trimmed to its CDR3 DNA, 39 bases read in frame from base 1. Germline trimming amounts to 1 base on V and 9 bases on J, with 5 as the count of junction bases outside the gene matches. CDR1 and CDR2, per the germline V gene (reference sequence), are PRHDT and FYEKMQ. The data were obtained in a study of cytomegalovirus exposure and HLA in healthy donors listed by TCRdb under 2017. About the investigation overall: An earlier analysis of roughly 500 of the donors reported about 250 Gb of sequence data and more than 90 million unique TCR beta sequences from 190 million or so T cells. About 300 gigabases of sequencing data and 70 million to 85 million unique TCR sequences were included in an early release covering about 700 HLA-typed donors. Of the 300 to 450 genotyped donors, less than 85% were placed in the genetic ancestry cluster associated with self-reported Caucasian donors. The study was designed to test whether signatures of past pathogen exposure could be identified by cataloging public T cell receptors. The study profiled the T cell repertoires of about 640 subjects by immunosequencing and related them to cytomegalovirus serostatus. Besides the first cohort of about 730 subjects, a separate validation cohort made up of 120 different subjects was used. To predict cytomegalovirus infection status, the study brought together high-throughput TCR immunosequencing, statistical association of individual TCRs with disease status, and machine learning. In a later analysis, previously published TCR beta repertoires from 666 donors were re-analyzed and high-resolution HLA genotyping was added so that TCR occurrence patterns could be studied. Rather than using new phenotypic data, the later analysis identified candidate immune exposures from TCR beta sequences and from how often those sequences occurred across donors. An earlier analysis of approximately 580 of the donors used high-throughput TCR beta sequencing to judge whether each TCR beta V gene segment behaved as functional or pseudogenic. Donor age, sex, ethnicity and CMV serostatus were collected together with the repertoire data. A later genetic analysis used genome-wide SNP genotypes for about 65% of the 666 donors, treating that subset as a discovery cohort. Every discovery cohort repertoire had been produced on one sequencing platform. Both class I and class II loci were covered by HLA typing, at four-digit resolution. The number of donors typed differed by locus, with about 629-640 for A, B, C, DRB1 and DQB1, roughly 550 for DQA1, 600 to 610 for DPA1, and over 400 for DPB1. About 5 DR-DQ haplotypes were handled as single units for association and clustering, since linkage in the cohort was strong. On average, 235,054 unique TCR beta nucleotide sequences were sequenced per donor among about 400 genotyped donors of the cohort, with roughly 18% of those sequences being non-productive.

The cohort consisted of 670 or so healthy bone marrow donors. At the time of sampling, every cohort member was nominally healthy, though immune exposures that went unrecorded were likely present. The donor tested CMV seronegative, placing the donor among the 350 or so seronegative members of the cohort. Each donor provided a peripheral blood sample, and peripheral blood mononuclear cells were used for TCR beta sequencing. Genomic DNA extraction from the blood cell samples was performed with the Qiagen DNeasy Blood Extraction Kit. Results and caveats for the whole study, not just this receptor: Presence/absence analyses assumed roughly uniform sequencing depth across donors, an assumption that may not hold. The classifier was reported to diagnose cytomegalovirus status with high specificity and sensitivity in both the original cohort and the validation cohort. Because HLA typing was missing for some donors at each locus, association tests included only the typed subset. In a later analysis, TCR association rates were found to vary across HLA loci, with the most associated TCRs seen for DRB1 alleles and the fewest for HLA-C alleles. In vitro tests confirmed that three of the cytomegalovirus-associated TCR beta chains recognize cytomegalovirus antigens. Roughly 17 rarely observed V segments, including chromosome 9 orphons, were excluded from the earlier analysis of several hundred of the donors because counts were too low. A group of highly shared sequence variants was considered likely to be a technical artifact of the sequencing pipeline. In a later analysis, HLA-associated TCR beta chains showed more clonal expansion and lower generation probabilities than non-associated chains that were equally common. A later analysis reported that several top co-occurrence clusters appeared linked to parvovirus B19, influenza, CMV and Epstein-Barr virus. Across donors, most TCR sequences were observed very rarely, whereas some public TCRs were present in many individuals. It was suggested by the authors that the approach could potentially be generalized to other disease states and immunological phenotypes. This cohort had only TCR beta chains sequenced, and the lack of alpha or paired-chain data limited which features could be detected. Some IMGT-functional V segments, including TRBV6-2 and TRBV6-3, could not be distinguished by the 87-base-pair reads and were therefore excluded. Correlated functional status among segregating V segments might be attributable to linkage disequilibrium, but an unknown experimental factor could not be ruled out. A later genetic analysis associated a missense DCLRE1C variant with V-gene and J-gene trimming of TCR beta chains, and an independent cohort replicated the association. CMV serostatus was the only immune exposure information available for the cohort. An earlier analysis of approximately 530 of the donors showed that most TCR beta V segments appeared in productive rearrangements either about 90% or about 30% of the time, which broadly matched IMGT annotations. A further reported finding was that TCR beta sequences accurately predicted the HLA-A and HLA-B alleles for most subjects in the first cohort. In a later analysis, some 17,000 TCR beta sequences were associated with specific HLA alleles at a false discovery rate of 0.05. The study gave a list of under 200 TCR beta chains associated with cytomegalovirus. When HLA alleles, especially DR and DQ, strongly co-occurred, attributing TCR associations to individual alleles was difficult. A later genetic analysis reported fewer N-insertions in productive TCRs among donors in an Asian-associated ancestry cluster than the 666-donor mean. In a later analysis, most CMV-associated TCR beta chains were found to appear HLA-restricted, with HLA associations seemingly driven largely by CMV exposure.

Libraries were constructed by the immunoSEQ multiplex PCR assay. A mixture of 60 forward primers for TCR Vbeta segments and 13 reverse primers for TCR Jbeta segments was used in the multiplex PCR. A multiplex PCR assay on genomic DNA amplified the CDR3 region of rearranged TCR beta genes. Amplified TCR beta libraries were sequenced as 87-base-pair reads on the Illumina HiSeq System. The original pipeline was this. A later analysis tallied around 82 million unique TCR beta chains across the approximately 670 repertoires, and 10 million to 11 million of those chains were shared by two or more donors. Raw reads were error-corrected and collapsed into unique sequences by a nearest-neighbor algorithm in which closely related sequences were merged to remove PCR and sequencing errors. CDR3 sequences were aligned to IMGT reference sequences to assign V, D and J gene segments. For a sequence to be retained, at least a six-nucleotide match to both a V gene segment and a J gene segment was required. A rearrangement was called productive if the CDR3 had no stop codons and remained in frame with V and J, and every other rearrangement was called non-productive. CDR3 was defined according to IMGT convention as the region running from the second conserved V-encoded cysteine to the conserved J-encoded phenylalanine. Sequences without an unambiguous match to a single V gene segment were excluded from the earlier analysis of 500 to 700 of the donors. An earlier analysis of about 590 of the donors classified V segments as functional when productive rearrangements were above 56.7% and as segregating when the standard deviation between donors was above 5%. To diagnose cytomegalovirus status from the catalog of TCR beta chain sequences, a statistical classification framework was built. In a later analysis, V and J genes were assigned by comparing TCR nucleotide sequences against IMGT/GENE-DB human TR gene sequences. The TCRdist pipeline was used in a later analysis to assign CDR3 sequences and most-parsimonious VDJ recombination scenarios. In a later analysis, every TCR beta chain was defined by the combination of its CDR3 amino acid sequence and its V-gene family, and reads without a unique V-gene family were dropped. In a later analysis, fewer than 650 highly shared, low-generation-probability nucleotide sequences were removed to address suspected cross-contamination and a sequencing artifact. For each public chain, a later analysis derived a clonal expansion index from normalized ranks of inferred template counts within each repertoire. In a later analysis, generation probabilities were computed using a VDJ recombination model fitted to out-of-frame rearrangements, and the results were checked against IGoR. In a later analysis, hypergeometric tests were used to score TCR-TCR, TCR-HLA and TCR-CMV co-occurrence, with a repertoire-size bias correction applied to TCR pairs. To estimate false discovery rates, a later analysis permuted the HLA or CMV assignments 20 times. In a later analysis, co-occurring TCRs were grouped using DBSCAN, with TCRdist sequence similarity added in when clustering inside HLA-allele-positive subsets. For co-occurrence clustering, repertoires with fewer than 30,000 or more than 120,000 public chains were excluded, along with five repertoires with anomalous nucleotide sharing. What TCRdb holds here is the immuneACCESS table cut down to in-frame rearrangements. Part of the clones is not present; checked against another copy, under half of the missing clones reflect an unresolved V gene, and the others are unexplained. The DNA was the basis for D and trimming; V, J and clone size are from that table. In all, the sample holds about 160,000 clones, and roughly 79% of those were seen once. Together, the top ten hold about 12% of the sample.

The receptor comes from a woman in her forties or fifties in good health and CMV-seronegative. The material sequenced was PBMCs. The sequence joins TRBV13 to TRBJ2-7, and 8 junctional nucleotides match TRBD2. The sequenced DNA is TGTGCCAGCAGCTTAGCGCGGGAGGCTAGGCAGTACTTC. This is translated as CASSLAREARQYF.